The source of this T cell receptor (beta chain) is a study of blood T cells in healthy people across ages. The CDR3 consists of 14 residues. The junction had 7 bases not matched to a gene; V was cut back by 3 bases and J by 5 bases. Germline values: CDR1 MDHEN, CDR2 SYDVKM. A second PCR of roughly 7 to 11 cycles used a sample-barcoded 5' primer and a J-beta primer mix. A single record per CDR3 protein comes from TCRdb applying MiXCR to the 5' RACE reads. The table includes over 600,000 distinct CDR3 sequences, 35% to 60% detected once. The sample providers were healthy Caucasian people from Russia, aged about 6 to 100.

Sample: blood. The chain uses TRBV28 and TRBJ2-7, with 7 positions matching TRBD2. This TCR derives from an elderly man in good health. Written as DNA, the CDR3 is TGTGCCAGCAGTTTTCCCGGACTAGTTAACGAGCAGTACTTC. It specifies CASSFPGLVNEQYF.